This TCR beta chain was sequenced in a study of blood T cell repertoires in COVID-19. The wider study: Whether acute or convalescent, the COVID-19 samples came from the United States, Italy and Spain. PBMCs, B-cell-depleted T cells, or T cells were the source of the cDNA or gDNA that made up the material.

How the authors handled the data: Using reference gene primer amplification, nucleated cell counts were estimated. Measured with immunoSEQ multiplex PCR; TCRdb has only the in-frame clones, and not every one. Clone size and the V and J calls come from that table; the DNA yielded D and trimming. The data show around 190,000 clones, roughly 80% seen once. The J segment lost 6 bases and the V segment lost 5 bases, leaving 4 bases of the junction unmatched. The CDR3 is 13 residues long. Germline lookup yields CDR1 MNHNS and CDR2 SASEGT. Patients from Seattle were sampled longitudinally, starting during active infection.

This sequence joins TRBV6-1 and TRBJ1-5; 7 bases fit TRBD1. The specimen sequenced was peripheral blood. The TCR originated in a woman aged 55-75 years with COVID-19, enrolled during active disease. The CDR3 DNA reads TGTGCCAGCAGTAGACAGGGCGGTCAGCCCCAGCATTTT. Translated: CASSRQGGQPQHF.